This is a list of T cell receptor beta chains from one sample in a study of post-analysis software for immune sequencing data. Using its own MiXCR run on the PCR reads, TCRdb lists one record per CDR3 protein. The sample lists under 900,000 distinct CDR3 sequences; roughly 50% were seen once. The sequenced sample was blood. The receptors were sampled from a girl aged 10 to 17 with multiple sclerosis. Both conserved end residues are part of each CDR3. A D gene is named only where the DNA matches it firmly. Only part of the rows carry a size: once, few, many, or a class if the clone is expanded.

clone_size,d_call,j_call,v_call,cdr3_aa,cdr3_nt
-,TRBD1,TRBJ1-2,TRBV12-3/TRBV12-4,CASRGSQGVLYGYTF,TGTGCCAGCAGGGGATCACAGGGGGTTCTCTATGGCTACACCTTC
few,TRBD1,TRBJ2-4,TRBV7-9,CASSPGTGFDIQYF,TGTGCCAGCAGCCCCGGGACAGGGTTTGACATTCAGTACTTC
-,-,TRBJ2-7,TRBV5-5,CASSLRFGASSYEQYF,TGTGCCAGCAGCTTGCGATTCGGGGCCTCTTCCTACGAGCAGTACTTC
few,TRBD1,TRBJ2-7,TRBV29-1,CSVGTGLYEQYF,TGCAGCGTTGGGACAGGGCTCTACGAGCAGTACTTC
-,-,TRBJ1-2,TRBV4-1,CASSQEGRGAAVGGYTF,TGCGCCAGCAGCCAAGAAGGGAGAGGGGCCGCCGTGGGTGGCTACACCTTC
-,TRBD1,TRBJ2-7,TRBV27,CASSFSGTGFSYEQYF,TGTGCCAGCAGTTTCTCCGGGACAGGATTCTCCTACGAGCAGTACTTC
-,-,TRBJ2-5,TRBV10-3,CAIRDRAGQETQYF,TGTGCCATCAGAGACAGGGCGGGACAAGAGACCCAGTACTTC
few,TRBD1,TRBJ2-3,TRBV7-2,CASSFARLTGAKDTQYF,TGTGCCAGCAGCTTCGCGAGGCTGACAGGGGCGAAGGATACGCAGTATTTT
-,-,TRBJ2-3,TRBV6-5,CASRRRVLSTDTQYF,TGTGCCAGCAGGCGCCGGGTCCTTAGCACAGATACGCAGTATTTT
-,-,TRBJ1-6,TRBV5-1,CASSPTTGPGDSPLHF,TGCGCCAGCAGCCCGACTACAGGACCGGGGGATTCACCCCTCCACTTT
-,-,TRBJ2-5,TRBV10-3,CAISEDGRETQYF,TGTGCCATCAGTGAGGACGGAAGAGAGACCCAGTACTTC
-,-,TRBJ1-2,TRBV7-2,CASSPRGAAGYTF,TGTGCCAGCAGTCCCCGGGGCGCGGCTGGCTACACCTTC
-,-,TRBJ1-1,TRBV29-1,CSVALQTLNTEAFF,TGCAGCGTCGCTCTCCAGACCCTGAACACTGAAGCTTTCTTT
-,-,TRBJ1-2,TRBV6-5,CASSPPAGYGYTF,TGTGCCAGCAGCCCCCCCGCAGGCTATGGCTACACCTTC
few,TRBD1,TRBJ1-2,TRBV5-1,CASTKGAPGYYGYTF,TGCGCCAGCACAAAGGGGGCGCCAGGTTACTATGGCTACACCTTC
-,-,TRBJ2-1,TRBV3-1,CASSQGIQLSYNEQFF,TGTGCCAGCAGCCAAGGGATACAGCTATCCTACAATGAGCAGTTCTTC
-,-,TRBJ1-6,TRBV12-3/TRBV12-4,CASSFEGAPPHF,TGTGCCAGCAGTTTTGAAGGGGCACCCCCCCACTTT
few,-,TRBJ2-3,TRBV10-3,CAISEGRQIYTDTQYF,TGTGCCATCAGTGAGGGCAGACAGATTTACACAGATACGCAGTATTTT
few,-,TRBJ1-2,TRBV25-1,CAGYRETYGYTF,TGTGCCGGGTATCGGGAGACCTATGGCTACACCTTC
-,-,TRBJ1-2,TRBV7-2,CASSLEGQGWGYTF,TGTGCCAGCAGCTTAGAGGGCCAGGGCTGGGGCTACACCTTC
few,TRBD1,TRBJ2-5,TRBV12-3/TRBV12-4,CASSLGTGAPSETQYF,TGTGCCAGCAGTCTCGGAACAGGGGCCCCTTCGGAGACCCAGTACTTC
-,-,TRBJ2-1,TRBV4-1,CASSQDSWNEQFF,TGCGCCAGCAGCCAAGATAGCTGGAATGAGCAGTTCTTC
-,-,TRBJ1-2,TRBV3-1,CASSQDRTAPRLNYGYTF,TGTGCCAGCAGCCAAGATAGAACAGCGCCCCGGCTTAACTATGGCTACACCTTC
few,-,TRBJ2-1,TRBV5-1,CASSGGAINEQFF,TGCGCCAGCAGCGGAGGGGCTATCAATGAGCAGTTCTTC
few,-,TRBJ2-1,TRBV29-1,CSVLDRDPSNEQFF,TGCAGCGTCCTAGACCGGGACCCCAGTAATGAGCAGTTCTTC
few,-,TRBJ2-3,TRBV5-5,CASSSQGRDTQYF,TGTGCCAGCAGCTCGCAGGGAAGGGATACGCAGTATTTT
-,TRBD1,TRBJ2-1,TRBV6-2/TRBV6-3,CASRGTAYNEQFF,TGTGCCAGCAGAGGGACAGCGTACAATGAGCAGTTCTTC
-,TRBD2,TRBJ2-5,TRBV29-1,CSVLGRAVETQYF,TGCAGCGTCCTCGGGAGGGCCGTAGAGACCCAGTACTTC
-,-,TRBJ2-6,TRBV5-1,CASSLIPLPNSGANVLTF,TGCGCCAGCAGCTTGATCCCCCTACCGAACTCTGGGGCCAACGTCCTGACTTTC
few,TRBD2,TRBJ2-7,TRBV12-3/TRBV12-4,CASSLSGGLGQYF,TGTGCCAGCAGCCTTAGCGGGGGCCTGGGGCAGTACTTC
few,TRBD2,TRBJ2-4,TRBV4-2,CASSQVGSSGSLRLAKNIQYF,TGTGCCAGCAGCCAAGTTGGGTCTAGCGGGAGTTTACGTCTAGCCAAAAACATTCAGTACTTC
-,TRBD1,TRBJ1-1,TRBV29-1,CSVSLTGGTEAFF,TGCAGCGTCTCGCTCACAGGGGGCACTGAAGCTTTCTTT
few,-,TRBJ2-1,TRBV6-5,CASSYSPAYNEQFF,TGTGCCAGCAGTTACTCGCCTGCCTACAATGAGCAGTTCTTC
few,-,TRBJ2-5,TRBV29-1,CSVHRVQETQYF,TGCAGCGTACATCGGGTCCAAGAGACCCAGTACTTC
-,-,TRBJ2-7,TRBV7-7,CASSLEFREDNEQYF,TGTGCTAGCAGCTTAGAGTTCAGGGAGGACAATGAGCAGTACTTC
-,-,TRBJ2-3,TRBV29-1,CSVAGRGRTDTQYF,TGCAGCGTCGCCGGTCGAGGGCGCACAGATACGCAGTATTTT
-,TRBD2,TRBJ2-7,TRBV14,CASSQLDGGISYEQYF,TGTGCCAGCAGCCAGCTTGACGGGGGGATCTCCTACGAGCAGTACTTC
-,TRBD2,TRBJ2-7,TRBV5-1,CASSLEAGGTYEQYF,TGCGCCAGCAGCTTGGAGGCGGGGGGTACCTACGAGCAGTACTTC
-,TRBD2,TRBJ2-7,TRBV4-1,CASSQARASGTYEQYF,TGCGCCAGCAGCCAAGCCAGGGCTAGCGGTACGTACGAGCAGTACTTC
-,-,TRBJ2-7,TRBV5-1,CASSLDGAGVPYEQYF,TGCGCCAGCAGCTTGGACGGGGCAGGGGTGCCCTACGAGCAGTACTTC
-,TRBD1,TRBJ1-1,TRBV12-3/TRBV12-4,CASSTGGWYTEAFF,TGTGCCAGCAGCACAGGGGGTTGGTACACTGAAGCTTTCTTT